This T cell receptor beta chain came from a study of healthy donors' naive CD4 and CD8 T cells. As for this clonotype: Its antigen is undetermined.

Germline lookup yields CDR1 MGHRA and CDR2 YSYEKL. Trimming pared 1 base from V and 4 bases from J, leaving 10 bases between. The CDR3 is made up of 14 amino acids. Overall study findings and caveats: Roughly an eighth of CD4/CD8 propensity variance appeared explained by V, J and CDR3 charge.

Starting from around 470 ng of total RNA, TCR libraries were made with linear amplification. TCRdb recomputed calls from the reads with MiXCR, one row per CDR3 protein. The sample yields about 180,000 distinct CDR3 sequences, around 70% seen once. Sequenced material: naive CD4+ and CD8+ T cells sorted from blood, pooled from several donors. This sequence was found in a pool of human donors in good health; the sample pools cells from several healthy donors. The V gene is TRBV4-1, the J gene TRBJ2-5; D gene unclear. CDR3 nucleotides: TGCGCCAGCAGCCAAGGCGGTTCTAGAGAGACCCAGTACTTC. It codes for CASSQGGSRETQYF.